This entry describes one T cell receptor beta chain. Its antigen is undetermined. These data belong to a study of cytomegalovirus exposure and HLA in healthy donors. General study results and limits: In vitro work confirmed that a few CMV-associated chains recognize CMV antigens. Per published accounts, TCR beta sequences correctly predicted the HLA-A and HLA-B alleles of most subjects. It was assumed in the presence/absence analyses that sequencing depth was roughly uniform across donors.

Use of 60 Vbeta and 13 Jbeta primers characterized the PCR. In the source study's methods: The authors later counted around 80 million unique TCR beta chains, roughly 10 million of them shared. The assay was immunoSEQ multiplex PCR, and TCRdb's table has in-frame clones only and misses some. V and J calls and clone size come straight from that table; D and trimming were deduced from the DNA. In the table there are 75,000 or so clones, around 64% of which are singletons. This CDR3 region has 15 residues. In germline, CDR1 is MGHRA, CDR2 YSYEKL. The junction had 9 bases not matched to a gene; V was cut back by 0 bases and J by 8 bases.

Specimen: PBMCs. The TCR comes from a man in his forties in good health and CMV-seropositive. The chain combines TRBV4-1 with TRBJ1-2; 7 bases fit TRBD1. The CDR3 sequence: CASSQDDRARGGYTF. The CDR3 DNA follows: TGCGCCAGCAGCCAAGATGACAGGGCTAGGGGGGGCTACACCTTC.